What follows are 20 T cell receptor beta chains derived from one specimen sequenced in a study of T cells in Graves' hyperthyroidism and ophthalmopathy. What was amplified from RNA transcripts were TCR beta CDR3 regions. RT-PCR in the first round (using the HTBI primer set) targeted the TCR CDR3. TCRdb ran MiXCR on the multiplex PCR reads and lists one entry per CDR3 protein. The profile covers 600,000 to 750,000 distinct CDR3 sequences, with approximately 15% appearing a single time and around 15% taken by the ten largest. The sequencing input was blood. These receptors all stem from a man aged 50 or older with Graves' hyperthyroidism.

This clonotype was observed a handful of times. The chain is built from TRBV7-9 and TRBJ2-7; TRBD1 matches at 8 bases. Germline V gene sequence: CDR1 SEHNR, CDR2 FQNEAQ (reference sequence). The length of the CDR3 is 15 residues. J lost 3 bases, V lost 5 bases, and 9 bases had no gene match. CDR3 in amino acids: CASSRAGGSLYEQYF. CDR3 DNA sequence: TGTGCCAGCAGCCGAGCAGGGGGCTCGCTCTACGAGCAGTACTTC.

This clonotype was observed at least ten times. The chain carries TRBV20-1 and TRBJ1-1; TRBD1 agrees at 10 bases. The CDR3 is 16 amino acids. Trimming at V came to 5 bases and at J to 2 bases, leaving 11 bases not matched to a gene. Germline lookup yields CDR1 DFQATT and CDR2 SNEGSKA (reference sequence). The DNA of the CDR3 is TGCAGTGCTGGGGGGGGGACAGGGGCCTCCAACACTGAAGCTTTCTTT. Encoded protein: CSAGGGTGASNTEAFF.

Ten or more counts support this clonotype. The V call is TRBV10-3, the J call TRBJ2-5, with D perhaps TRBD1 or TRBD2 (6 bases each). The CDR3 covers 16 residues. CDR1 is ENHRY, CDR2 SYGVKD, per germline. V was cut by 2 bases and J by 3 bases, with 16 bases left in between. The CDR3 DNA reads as TGTGCCATCAGTGAGGCGACTAGGGGGGATAAAGAGACCCAGTACTTC. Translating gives CAISEATRGDKETQYF.

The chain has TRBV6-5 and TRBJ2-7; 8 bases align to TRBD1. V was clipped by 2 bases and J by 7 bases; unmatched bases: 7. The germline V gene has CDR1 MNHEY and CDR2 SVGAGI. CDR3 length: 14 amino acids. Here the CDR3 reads CASSYGQGAREQYF. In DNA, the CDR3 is TGTGCCAGCAGTTACGGGCAGGGGGCGCGGGAGCAGTACTTC.

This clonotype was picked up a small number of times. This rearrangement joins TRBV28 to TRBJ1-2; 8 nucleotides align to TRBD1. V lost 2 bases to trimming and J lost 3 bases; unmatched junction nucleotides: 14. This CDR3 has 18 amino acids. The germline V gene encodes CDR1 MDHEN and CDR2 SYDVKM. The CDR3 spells CASSLIGARRQGYYGYTF. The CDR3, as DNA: TGTGCCAGCAGTTTAATCGGGGCTAGGAGACAGGGGTACTATGGCTACACCTTC.

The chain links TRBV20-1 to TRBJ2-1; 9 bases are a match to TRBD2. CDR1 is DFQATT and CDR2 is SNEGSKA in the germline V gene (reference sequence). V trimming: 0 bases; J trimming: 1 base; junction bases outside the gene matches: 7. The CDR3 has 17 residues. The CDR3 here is CSARDVSGSGSYNEQFF. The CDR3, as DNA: TGCAGTGCTAGAGATGTTAGCGGGAGTGGGTCCTACAATGAGCAGTTCTTC.

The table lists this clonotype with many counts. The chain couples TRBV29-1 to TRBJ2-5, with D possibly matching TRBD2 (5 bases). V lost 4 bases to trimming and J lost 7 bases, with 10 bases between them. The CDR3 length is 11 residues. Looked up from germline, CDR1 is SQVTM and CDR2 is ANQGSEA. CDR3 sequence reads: CSVVLGGTQYF. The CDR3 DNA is TGCAGCGTTGTCCTAGGAGGGACCCAGTACTTC.

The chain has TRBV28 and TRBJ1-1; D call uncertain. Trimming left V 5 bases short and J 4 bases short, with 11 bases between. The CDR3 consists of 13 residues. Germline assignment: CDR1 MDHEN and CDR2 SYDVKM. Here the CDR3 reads CASSTMPITEAFF. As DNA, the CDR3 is TGTGCCAGCAGTACGATGCCGATCACTGAAGCTTTCTTT.

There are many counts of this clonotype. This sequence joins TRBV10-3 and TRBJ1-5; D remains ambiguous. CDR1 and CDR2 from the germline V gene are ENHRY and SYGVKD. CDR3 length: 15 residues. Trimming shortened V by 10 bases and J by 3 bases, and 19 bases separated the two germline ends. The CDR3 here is CATSPGPVANQPQHF. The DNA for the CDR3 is TGTGCCACATCCCCGGGCCCCGTCGCCAATCAGCCCCAGCATTTT.

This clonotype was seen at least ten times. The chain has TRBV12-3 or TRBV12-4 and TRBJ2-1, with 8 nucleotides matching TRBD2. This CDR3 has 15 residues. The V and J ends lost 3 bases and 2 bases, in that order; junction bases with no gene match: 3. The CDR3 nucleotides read TGTGCCAGCAGTTTTAGCGGGACCGCCTACAATGAGCAGTTCTTC. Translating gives CASSFSGTAYNEQFF.

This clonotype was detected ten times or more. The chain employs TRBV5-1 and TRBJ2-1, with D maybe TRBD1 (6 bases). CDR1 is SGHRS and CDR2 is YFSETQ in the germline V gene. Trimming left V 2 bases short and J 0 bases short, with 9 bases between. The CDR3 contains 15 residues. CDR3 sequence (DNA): TGCGCCAGCAGCTTTAGGACAGTCTCCTACAATGAGCAGTTCTTC. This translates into CASSFRTVSYNEQFF.

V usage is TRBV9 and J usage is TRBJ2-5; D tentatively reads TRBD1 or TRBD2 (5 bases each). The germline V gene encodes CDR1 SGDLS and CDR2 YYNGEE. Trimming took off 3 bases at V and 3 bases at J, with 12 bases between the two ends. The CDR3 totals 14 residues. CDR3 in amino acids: CASSAQLGEETQYF. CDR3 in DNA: TGTGCCAGCAGCGCACAGTTGGGGGAAGAGACCCAGTACTTC.

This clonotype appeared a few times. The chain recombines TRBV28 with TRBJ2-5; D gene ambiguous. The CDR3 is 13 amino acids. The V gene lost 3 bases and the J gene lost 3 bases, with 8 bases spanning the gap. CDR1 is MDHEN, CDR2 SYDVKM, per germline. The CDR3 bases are TGTGCCAGCAGTTTTCCCCACAAAGAGACCCAGTACTTC. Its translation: CASSFPHKETQYF.

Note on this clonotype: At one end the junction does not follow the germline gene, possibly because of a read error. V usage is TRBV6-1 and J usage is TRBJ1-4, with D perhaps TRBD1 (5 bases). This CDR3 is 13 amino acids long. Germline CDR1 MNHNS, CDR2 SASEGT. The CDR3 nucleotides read TGTGCCAGCAGGGACATCACTAACGAAAAACTGTTTTTT. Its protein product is CASRDITNEKLFF.

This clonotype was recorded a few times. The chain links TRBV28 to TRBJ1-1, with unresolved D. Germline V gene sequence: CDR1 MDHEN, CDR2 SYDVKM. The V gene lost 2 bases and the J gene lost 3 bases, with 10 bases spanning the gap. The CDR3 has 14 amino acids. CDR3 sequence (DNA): TGTGCCAGCAGTTTACTTAGGAGGGACACTGAAGCTTTCTTT. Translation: CASSLLRRDTEAFF.

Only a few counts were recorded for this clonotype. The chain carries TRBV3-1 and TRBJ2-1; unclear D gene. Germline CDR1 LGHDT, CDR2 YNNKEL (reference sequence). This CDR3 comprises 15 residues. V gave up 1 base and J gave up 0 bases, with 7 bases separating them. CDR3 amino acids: CASSQVKSSYNEQFF. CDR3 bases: TGTGCCAGCAGCCAAGTTAAATCCTCCTACAATGAGCAGTTCTTC.

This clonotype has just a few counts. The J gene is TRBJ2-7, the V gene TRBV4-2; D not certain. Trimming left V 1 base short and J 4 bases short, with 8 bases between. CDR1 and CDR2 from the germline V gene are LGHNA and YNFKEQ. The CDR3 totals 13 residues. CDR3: CASSQGADYEQYF. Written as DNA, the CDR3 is TGTGCCAGCAGCCAAGGGGCGGATTACGAGCAGTACTTC.

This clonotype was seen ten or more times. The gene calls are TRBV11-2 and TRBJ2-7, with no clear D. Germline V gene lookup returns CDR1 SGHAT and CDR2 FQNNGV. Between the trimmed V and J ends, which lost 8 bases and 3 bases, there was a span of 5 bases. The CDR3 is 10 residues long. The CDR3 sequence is CASDIYEQYF. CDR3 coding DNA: TGTGCCAGCGACATCTACGAGCAGTACTTC.

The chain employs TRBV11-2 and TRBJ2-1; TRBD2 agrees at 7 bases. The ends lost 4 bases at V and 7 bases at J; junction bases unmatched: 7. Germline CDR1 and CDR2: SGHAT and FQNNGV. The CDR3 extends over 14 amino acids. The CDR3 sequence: CASSSQTSRNEQFF. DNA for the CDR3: TGTGCCAGCAGCTCACAGACTAGCCGTAATGAGCAGTTCTTC.

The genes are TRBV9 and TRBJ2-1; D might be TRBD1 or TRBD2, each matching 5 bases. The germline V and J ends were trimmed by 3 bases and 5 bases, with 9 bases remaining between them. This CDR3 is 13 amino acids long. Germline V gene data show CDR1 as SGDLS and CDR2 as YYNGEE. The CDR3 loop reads CASSGDAHNEQFF. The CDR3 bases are TGTGCCAGCAGCGGGGACGCCCACAATGAGCAGTTCTTC.